This TCR beta chain came from a study of CD8 T cells in Susac syndrome. Germline V gene lookup returns CDR1 GTSNPN and CDR2 SVGIG (reference sequence). V was trimmed by 2 bases and J by 3 bases, leaving 14 bases between them. This CDR3 has 14 residues. Age- and sex-matched healthy donors served as the control group. While CD8+ and CD4+ T cells were isolated negatively, TEMRA cells were enriched by FACS. Random hexamers primed reverse transcription of about 0.5 to 1 ug RNA. In TCRdb, the immunoSEQ multiplex PCR reads were re-called with MiXCR into one record per CDR3 protein. The sample consists of roughly 190,000 distinct CDR3 sequences, 85% to 95% of them appearing once.

Sequenced sample: CD4+ T cells from PBMCs. This clonotype originated in a human donor in good health. V usage is TRBV30 and J usage is TRBJ2-7; D ambiguous. CDR3 sequence: CAWSLRKIGYEQYF. The CDR3 region has the DNA TGTGCCTGGAGTTTAAGGAAAATCGGCTACGAGCAGTACTTC.